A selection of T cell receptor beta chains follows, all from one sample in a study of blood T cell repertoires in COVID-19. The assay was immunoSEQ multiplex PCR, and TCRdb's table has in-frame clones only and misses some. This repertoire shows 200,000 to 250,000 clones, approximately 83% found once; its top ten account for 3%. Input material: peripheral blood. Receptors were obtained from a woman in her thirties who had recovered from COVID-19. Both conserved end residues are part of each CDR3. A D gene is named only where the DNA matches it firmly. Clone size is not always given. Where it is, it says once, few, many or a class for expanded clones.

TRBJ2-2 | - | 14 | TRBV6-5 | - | CASRIQGRAGELFF | TGTGCCAGCAGGATTCAGGGGAGAGCCGGGGAGCTGTTTTTT
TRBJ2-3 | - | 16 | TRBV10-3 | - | CAISESDGSGLDTQYF | TGTGCCATCAGTGAGTCTGATGGGAGCGGGTTAGATACGCAGTATTTT
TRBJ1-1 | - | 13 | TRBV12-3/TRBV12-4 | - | CASSFQANTEAFF | TGTGCCAGCAGTTTTCAGGCGAACACTGAAGCTTTCTTT
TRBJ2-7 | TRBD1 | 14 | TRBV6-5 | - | CASSYGTGEYEQYF | TGTGCCAGCAGTTATGGGACAGGGGAATACGAGCAGTACTTC
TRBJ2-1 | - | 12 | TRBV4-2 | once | CASSQDLASEVF | TGTGCCAGCAGCCAAGATTTGGCTAGCGAGGTCTTC
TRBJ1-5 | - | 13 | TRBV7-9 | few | CASSSPGNQPQHF | TGTGCCAGCAGCTCCCCGGGCAATCAGCCCCAGCATTTT
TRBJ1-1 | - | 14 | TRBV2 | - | CASSAYGTLTEAFF | TGTGCCAGCAGTGCGTACGGGACACTCACTGAAGCTTTCTTT
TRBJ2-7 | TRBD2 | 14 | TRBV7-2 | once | CASTPSGRAKEQYF | TGTGCCAGCACCCCTAGCGGGAGGGCCAAAGAGCAGTACTTC
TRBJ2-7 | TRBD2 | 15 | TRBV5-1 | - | CASSFDGRPSYEQYF | TGCGCCAGCAGCTTCGACGGGAGGCCGTCCTACGAGCAGTACTTC
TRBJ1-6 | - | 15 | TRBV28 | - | CASSLQGSYNSPLHF | TGTGCCAGCAGTTTACAGGGCTCCTATAATTCACCCCTCCACTTT
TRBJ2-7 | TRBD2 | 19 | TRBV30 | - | CACAIDASGRNPTPYEQYF | TGTGCCTGCGCGATCGACGCTAGCGGGAGGAACCCTACGCCCTACGAGCAGTACTTC
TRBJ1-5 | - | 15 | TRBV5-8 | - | CASSGGPFTEQPQHF | TGTGCCAGCAGTGGAGGACCGTTCACGGAGCAGCCCCAGCATTTT
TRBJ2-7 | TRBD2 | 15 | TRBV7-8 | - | CASSFGTSGSYEQYF | TGTGCCAGCAGCTTCGGGACTAGCGGGAGCTACGAGCAGTACTTC
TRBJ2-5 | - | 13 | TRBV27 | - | CASSLRGWETQYF | TGTGCCAGCAGTTTACGCGGCTGGGAGACCCAGTACTTC
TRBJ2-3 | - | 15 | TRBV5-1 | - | CASSGGTAITDTQYF | TGCGCCAGCAGCGGGGGGACAGCGATCACAGATACGCAGTATTTT
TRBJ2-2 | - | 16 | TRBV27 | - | CASSLLGQMGIGELFF | TGTGCCAGCAGTTTACTTGGGCAGATGGGCATCGGGGAGCTGTTTTTT
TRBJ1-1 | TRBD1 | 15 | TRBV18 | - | CASSPPDRAGPEAFF | TGTGCCAGCTCACCACCTGACAGGGCGGGACCTGAAGCTTTCTTT
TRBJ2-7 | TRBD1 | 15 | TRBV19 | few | CASSTGQGSKNEQYF | TGTGCCAGTAGTACAGGACAGGGTTCCAAGAACGAGCAGTACTTC
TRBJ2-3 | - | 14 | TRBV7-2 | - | CASSPGTSTDTQYF | TGTGCCAGCAGCCCAGGGACTAGCACAGATACGCAGTATTTT
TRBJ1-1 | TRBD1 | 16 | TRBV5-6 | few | CASSNRDRGIGTEAFF | TGTGCCAGCAGCAACCGGGACAGGGGAATAGGCACTGAAGCTTTCTTT
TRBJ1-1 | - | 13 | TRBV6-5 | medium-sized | CASSYWANTEAFF | TGTGCCAGCAGTTACTGGGCGAACACTGAAGCTTTCTTT
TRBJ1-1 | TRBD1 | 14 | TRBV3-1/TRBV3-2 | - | CASSRGTGGTEAFF | TGTGCCAGCAGCCGTGGGACAGGGGGCACTGAAGCTTTCTTT
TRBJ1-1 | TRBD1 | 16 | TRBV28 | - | CASSLAPGQGATEAFF | TGTGCCAGCAGTTTAGCCCCGGGACAGGGGGCCACTGAAGCTTTCTTT
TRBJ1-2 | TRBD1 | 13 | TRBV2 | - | CASKDRGLYGYTF | TGTGCCAGCAAAGACAGGGGGCTCTATGGCTACACCTTC
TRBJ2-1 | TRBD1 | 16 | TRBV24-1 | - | CATSPPPGQGNNEQFF | TGTGCCACCAGCCCCCCTCCGGGACAGGGGAACAATGAGCAGTTCTTC
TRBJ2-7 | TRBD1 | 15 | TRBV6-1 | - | CASSEPTGVSYEQYF | TGTGCCAGCAGTGAACCCACAGGGGTTTCATACGAGCAGTACTTC
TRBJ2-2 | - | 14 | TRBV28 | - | CASSGAGKAGELFF | TGTGCCAGCAGTGGGGCAGGGAAAGCCGGGGAGCTGTTTTTT
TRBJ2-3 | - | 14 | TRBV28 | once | CATGEGDSTDTQYF | TGTGCCACAGGGGAAGGCGATAGCACAGATACGCAGTATTTT
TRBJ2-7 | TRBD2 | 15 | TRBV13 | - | CASTVGGRTSYEQYF | TGTGCCAGCACGGTCGGCGGGAGGACCTCCTACGAGCAGTACTTC
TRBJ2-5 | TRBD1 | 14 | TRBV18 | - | CASSPDRVQETQYF | TGTGCCAGCTCACCCGACAGGGTCCAAGAGACCCAGTACTTC
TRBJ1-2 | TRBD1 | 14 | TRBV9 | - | CASSPGTANYGYTF | TGTGCCAGCAGCCCGGGGACAGCTAACTATGGCTACACCTTC
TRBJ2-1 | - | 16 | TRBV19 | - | CASSMVGSPRENEQFF | TGTGCCAGTAGTATGGTCGGGAGTCCTCGGGAAAATGAGCAGTTCTTC
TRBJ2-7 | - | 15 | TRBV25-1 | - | CASTSVMVICYEQYF | TGTGCCAGCACGTCAGTGATGGTCATCTGCTACGAGCAGTACTTC
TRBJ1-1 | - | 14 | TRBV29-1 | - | CSVVGGSMNTEAFF | TGCAGCGTTGTCGGGGGGTCCATGAACACTGAAGCTTTCTTT
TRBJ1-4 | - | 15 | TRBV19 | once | CASRPAELTNEKLFF | TGTGCCAGTAGGCCCGCCGAGTTAACTAATGAAAAACTGTTTTTT